This T cell receptor (beta chain) was sequenced for a study of cytomegalovirus exposure and HLA in healthy donors. Germline CDR1 and CDR2: MGHRA and YSYEKL. Unmatched junction bases numbered 2, after V lost 3 bases and J lost 2 bases. The CDR3 is 15 amino acids. Overall study findings and caveats: Reports described diagnosis of cytomegalovirus status by the classifier as highly specific and sensitive. The study recorded more than 150 TCR beta chains that were cytomegalovirus-associated.

Details on this clone: Its target is not known.

Libraries were prepared by immunoSEQ multiplex PCR; TCRdb keeps only in-frame clonotypes and omits some of them. The data hold 150,000 to 170,000 clones, with 86% observed a single time. The validation cohort, a group of roughly 120 subjects, included the donors and was separate from the roughly 700-subject first cohort. The chain is built from TRBV4-1 and TRBJ2-3; 10 nucleotides align to TRBD2. Sequenced sample: PBMCs. This clonotype originated in a human donor in good health. The DNA of the CDR3 is TGCGCCAGCAGCCACACTAGCGGGGCCACAGATACGCAGTATTTT. It specifies CASSHTSGATDTQYF.